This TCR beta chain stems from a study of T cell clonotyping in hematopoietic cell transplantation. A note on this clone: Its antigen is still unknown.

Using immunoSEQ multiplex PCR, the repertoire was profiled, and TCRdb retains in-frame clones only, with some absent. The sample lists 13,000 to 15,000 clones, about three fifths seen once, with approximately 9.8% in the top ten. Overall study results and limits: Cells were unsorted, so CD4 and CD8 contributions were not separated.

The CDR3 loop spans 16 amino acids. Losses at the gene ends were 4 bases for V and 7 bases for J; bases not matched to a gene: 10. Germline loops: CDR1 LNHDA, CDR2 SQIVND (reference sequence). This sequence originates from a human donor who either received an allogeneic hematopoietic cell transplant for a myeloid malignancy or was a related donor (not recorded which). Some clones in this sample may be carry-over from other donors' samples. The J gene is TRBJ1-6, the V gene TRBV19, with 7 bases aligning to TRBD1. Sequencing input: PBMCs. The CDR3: CASSTGTASPNSPLHF. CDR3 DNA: TGTGCCAGTAGTACAGGGACAGCTTCCCCCAATTCACCCCTCCACTTT.